Sequencing of this T cell receptor beta chain was carried out in a study of OX40 agonist ivuxolimab in advanced cancers. Study as a whole: Treatment received earlier with anti-PD-1, anti-PD-L1 or anti-CTLA-4 agents was allowed, and approximately 44% had some. Partial response was recorded in three patients: one hepatocellular carcinoma and two cutaneous melanoma cases. Findings and limits, study-wide: Which antigen the expanded peripheral T cells recognized is unknown. Some nonresponders likewise displayed low normalized T-cell clonal expansion.

Sequencing was performed with immunoSEQ multiplex PCR; in TCRdb, only in-frame clones are kept and a portion is missing. The data contain 50,000 or so clones, around 89% of them singletons. In regard to this clone: The target antigen is unknown.

Trimming shortened V by 7 bases and J by 2 bases, and 15 bases separated the two germline ends. In germline, CDR1 is SEHNR, CDR2 FQNEAQ (reference sequence). CDR3 length: 15 amino acids. The receptor comes from an adult with an advanced solid tumor such as melanoma, head and neck, liver or kidney cancer. Sequencing was performed on CD4+ or CD8+ T cells sorted from blood, taken in a trial of the OX40 agonist ivuxolimab. The genes are TRBV7-9 and TRBJ2-1; D may correspond to TRBD1 or TRBD2 (6 bases each). The CDR3 here is CASIVPGATYNEQFF. The CDR3 DNA reads as TGTGCCAGCATCGTCCCGGGGGCCACCTACAATGAGCAGTTCTTC.